This T cell receptor beta chain was identified during a study of blood T cell repertoires in COVID-19. At the level of the study: Specimens from acute and convalescent COVID-19 originated in the United States, Italy and Spain. PBMCs, B-cell-depleted T cells, or T cells provided the cDNA or gDNA that made up the material.

The CDR3 runs to 13 residues. Trimming removed 6 bases from V and 4 bases from J, with 11 bases in between. Germline CDR1 is SGHRS and CDR2 is YFSETQ. Data came from immunoSEQ multiplex PCR; TCRdb stores just in-frame clones and leaves some out. The top ten hold around 6.4% of the sample, which has some 70,000 clones, around 88% seen once. This sequence was found in a woman aged 70-85 years with acute or convalescent COVID-19. Sequenced material: peripheral blood. The chain employs TRBV5-1 and TRBJ1-3; D possibly corresponds to TRBD1 (5 bases). The CDR3 bases are TGCGCCAGCACACGGGGGACGGGAAACACCATATATTTT. Its translation is CASTRGTGNTIYF.